A single sample is the source of the 10 T cell receptor beta chains below, sequenced in a study of beta chain features in type 1 diabetes. Study outcomes and limitations: All four CD4+ subsets from Type 1 diabetes patients carried moderately but significantly shorter TCRB CDR3s.

The entirety of the isolated RNA underwent reverse transcription, so expressed TCRB transcripts were sequenced. The assay was immunoSEQ multiplex PCR, and TCRdb's table has in-frame clones only and misses some. Among about 140,000 clones listed, around an eighth were seen once. Antigen specificity for these receptors is unknown. The source material was central memory CD4+ T cells from blood. The receptors come from a man between 18 and 35 years old with type 1 diabetes.

The chain links TRBV30 to TRBJ2-2; no definite D call. The CDR3 has 15 amino acids. V was clipped by 4 bases and J by 0 bases, with 12 bases between them. CDR1 is GTSNPN, CDR2 SVGIG, per germline (reference sequence). As DNA, the CDR3 is TGTGCCTGGACCCTCCTGACACCGAACACCGGGGAGCTGTTTTTT. Its translation is CAWTLLTPNTGELFF.

Concerning this clone: Other nucleotide sequences in the sample specify the same CDR3. The J gene is TRBJ2-3, the V gene TRBV28, with 9 positions matching TRBD1. With V trimmed by 2 bases and J by 4 bases, 1 base remained unmatched. Germline CDR1 MDHEN, CDR2 SYDVKM. The CDR3 loop spans 14 amino acids. The CDR3 coding sequence is TGTGCCAGCAGTTTAACAGGGGGCGCAGATACGCAGTATTTT. It yields the protein CASSLTGGADTQYF.

The chain is built from TRBV11-2 and TRBJ2-1; D uncertain. The V gene's germline CDR1 is SGHAT and CDR2 FQNNGV. Between the trimmed V and J ends, which lost 1 base and 5 bases, there was a span of 6 bases. This CDR3 is built from 13 residues. The CDR3 region is CASSLGPDNEQFF. CDR3 nucleotides: TGTGCCAGCAGCTTAGGGCCAGACAATGAGCAGTTCTTC.

The CDR3 here is CAPSSGDRPRTDTQYF. The CDR3 region has the DNA TGTGCCCCTTCCTCCGGGGACAGGCCGCGCACAGATACGCAGTATTTT. This chain joins TRBV7-9 and TRBJ2-3; 8 bases align to TRBD1. Losses at the gene ends were 11 bases for V and 1 base for J; bases not matched to a gene: 14. Germline assignment: CDR1 SEHNR and CDR2 FQNEAQ (reference sequence). The CDR3 is 16 amino acids.

The chain carries TRBV5-1 and TRBJ2-5, with TRBD2 matching 10 bases. The CDR3 loop spans 15 amino acids. J gave up 5 bases and V 0 bases, and 4 bases lay outside the gene matches. Germline CDR1 and CDR2: SGHRS and YFSETQ. CDR3 bases: TGCGCCAGCAGCTTGGCCACTAGCGGGGCTGAGACCCAGTACTTC. Protein: CASSLATSGAETQYF.

This sequence joins TRBV28 and TRBJ2-1, with a weak D call TRBD1 (6 bases). Trimming removed 6 bases at V and 6 bases at J, with 15 bases between. The CDR3 is 14 amino acids. Germline CDR1 is MDHEN and CDR2 is SYDVKM. The CDR3, as DNA: TGTGCCAGCAGAGAAGGCGGACAGAGCAATGAGCAGTTCTTC. Protein: CASREGGQSNEQFF.

The chain links TRBV4-2 to TRBJ1-5; TRBD1 might be the D (6 bases). Germline V gene sequence: CDR1 LGHNA, CDR2 YNFKEQ. The CDR3 totals 16 residues. V was pared by 5 bases and J by 3 bases, with 17 bases between. The CDR3 nucleotides read TGTGCCAGCAGCGCACAGGTCAGGGGCGACAATCAGCCCCAGCATTTT. Its protein is CASSAQVRGDNQPQHF.

This clone showed up just a few times. This sequence joins TRBV29-1 and TRBJ2-2; D may be TRBD2 (6 bases). CDR1 and CDR2 (germline): SQVTM, ANQGSEA. The CDR3 loop spans 15 amino acids. V was trimmed by 7 bases and J by 1 base, leaving 16 bases between them. In DNA form, the CDR3 reads TGCAGCGCTGCGGGGCGGGCGGAGAACACCGGGGAGCTGTTTTTT. Translating gives CSAAGRAENTGELFF.

The genes are TRBV28 and TRBJ1-5; TRBD1 agrees at 11 bases. The trim removed 6 bases at V and 3 bases at J, leaving 4 bases unmatched. Germline CDR1 MDHEN, CDR2 SYDVKM. CDR3 length equals 15 residues. The CDR3, as DNA: TGTGCCAGCAGGCGGACAGGGGGCAACAATCAGCCCCAGCATTTT. This encodes CASRRTGGNNQPQHF.

This clone was found a few times. This chain connects TRBV28 to TRBJ2-1, with D unclear. Deletions cut 7 bases from V and 6 bases from J, with 19 bases between. This CDR3 contains 15 residues. Germline CDR1 MDHEN, CDR2 SYDVKM. The CDR3 is CASNNPGQRGNEQFF. In DNA, the CDR3 is TGTGCCAGCAACAATCCCGGGCAGCGAGGCAATGAGCAGTTCTTC.